Listed here are 22 T cell receptor beta chains from one sample, sequenced in a study of beta chain features in type 1 diabetes. Reverse transcription of all isolated RNA meant that expressed TCRB transcripts were sequenced. TCRdb keeps only in-frame clones here, not all; method: immunoSEQ multiplex PCR. The profile shows under 250,000 clones, about 14% of them singletons. The specimen sequenced was naive CD4+ T cells from blood. These receptors came from a woman between 40 and 50 years old in good health.

This clone appeared a few times. The rearrangement joins TRBV18 to TRBJ2-5; D might be TRBD1 (5 bases). Trimming removed 3 bases at V and 3 bases at J, with 11 bases between. This CDR3 has 14 amino acids. Germline V gives CDR1 KGHSH, CDR2 LQKENI. The CDR3 sequence is CASSPPRQKETQYF. In DNA form, the CDR3 reads TGTGCCAGCTCACCTCCAAGACAGAAAGAGACCCAGTACTTC.

CDR3 sequence (DNA): TGTGCCAGCAGCGGGACAGGGAGTGGCTACACCTTC. Translating it yields CASSGTGSGYTF. The gene calls are TRBV6-4 and TRBJ1-2; 9 nucleotides match TRBD1. The V and J ends lost 6 bases and 7 bases, in that order; junction bases with no gene match: 3. This CDR3 is built from 12 residues. From germline, CDR1 is MRHNA and CDR2 SNTAGT.

The chain carries TRBV4-3 and TRBJ1-3, with D perhaps TRBD1 (6 bases). Trimming left V 5 bases short and J 0 bases short, with 17 bases between. The CDR3 has 17 residues. Germline V gene data show CDR1 as LGHNA and CDR2 as YSLEER. CDR3 in DNA: TGCGCCAGCAGCGGTCGGACAGCCGGCAGCTCTGGAAACACCATATATTTT. This encodes CASSGRTAGSSGNTIYF.

This clone was seen more than once but under ten times. This rearrangement joins TRBV29-1 to TRBJ2-5; TRBD1 matches 7 bases. This CDR3 region has 14 residues. Germline lookup yields CDR1 SQVTM and CDR2 ANQGSEA. Trimming removed 1 base from V and 2 bases from J; junction bases left unmatched: 4. The CDR3 DNA sequence: TGCAGCGTTGAAGGGGGGACAGAGCAAGAGACCCAGTACTTC. Its protein product is CSVEGGTEQETQYF.

This chain uses TRBV27 with TRBJ1-2; 7 bases map to TRBD1. Losses at the gene ends were 2 bases for V and 2 bases for J; bases not matched to a gene: 8. This CDR3 contains 16 residues. Germline V gene sequence: CDR1 MNHEY, CDR2 SMNVEV (reference sequence). In DNA, the CDR3 is TGTGCCAGCAGTTTAGGGTTGGGACAGCAAAACTATGGCTACACCTTC. Residues: CASSLGLGQQNYGYTF.

This clone was seen more than once but under ten times. The genes are TRBV19 and TRBJ2-2; 9 nucleotides line up with TRBD1. With 2 bases clipped from V and 0 bases from J, the junction kept 10 bases outside the gene matches. Germline CDR1 and CDR2: LNHDA and SQIVND (reference sequence). CDR3 length equals 19 residues. CDR3 protein: CASSIRGQGKFANTGELFF. The DNA for the CDR3 is TGTGCCAGTAGTATACGGGGACAGGGCAAATTCGCGAACACCGGGGAGCTGTTTTTT.

The chain has TRBV5-1 and TRBJ2-7; D is perhaps TRBD2 (5 bases). The CDR3 consists of 14 residues. Germline CDR1 and CDR2: SGHRS and YFSETQ. V dropped 0 bases and J dropped 2 bases, with 9 bases sitting between them. The CDR3 loop is CASSLAGVPYEQYF. CDR3 in DNA: TGCGCCAGCAGCTTGGCCGGGGTACCCTACGAGCAGTACTTC.

The chain carries TRBV27 and TRBJ2-5; a possible D gene is TRBD1 (7 bases). The CDR3 sequence is 16 residues long. Germline assignment: CDR1 MNHEY and CDR2 SMNVEV (reference sequence). V was clipped by 1 base and J by 2 bases, with 14 bases between them. The CDR3 nucleotides are TGTGCCAGCAGTTTATTGACAGGGACTTCACAAGAGACCCAGTACTTC. This codes for CASSLLTGTSQETQYF.

This clone was seen more than once but under ten times. The CDR3 sequence: CASSQVERVSTEAFF. CDR3 coding DNA: TGCGCCAGCAGCCAAGTCGAGAGGGTGAGCACTGAAGCTTTCTTT. The J gene is TRBJ1-1, the V gene TRBV4-1; D uncertain. CDR3 length: 15 residues. Germline CDR1 is MGHRA and CDR2 is YSYEKL. V lost 1 base, J lost 4 bases, and 13 bases lay in between.

This clone appeared a few times. The V and J genes are TRBV9 and TRBJ2-3; 13 bases fit TRBD2. This CDR3 has 17 amino acids. CDR1 and CDR2 from the germline V gene are SGDLS and YYNGEE. V trimming: 4 bases; J trimming: 4 bases; junction bases outside the gene matches: 9. The CDR3 sequence is CASSSQLAGGRADTQYF. The CDR3, as DNA: TGTGCCAGCAGCTCCCAACTAGCGGGGGGGCGCGCAGATACGCAGTATTTT.

The V and J genes are TRBV5-1 and TRBJ2-1; the D gene is possibly TRBD2 (5 bases). The CDR3 has 13 amino acids. CDR1 is SGHRS and CDR2 is YFSETQ in the germline V gene. V was clipped by 0 bases and J by 15 bases, with 16 bases between them. The DNA for the CDR3 is TGCGCCAGCAGCTTGGTCTCTGCGGAGGCCCGGTTCTTC. Amino acid sequence: CASSLVSAEARFF. The complete variable domain, with remaining parts taken from reference TRBV5-1 and TRBJ2-1, reads KAGVTQTPRYLIKTRGQQVTLSCSPISGHRSVSWYQQTPGQGLQFLFEYFSETQRNKGNFPGRFSGRQFSNSRSEMNVSTLELGDSALYLCASSLVSAEARFFGPGTRLTVL.

The chain recombines TRBV5-1 with TRBJ1-1; TRBD1 might be the D (6 bases). V was cut by 0 bases and J by 4 bases, with 13 bases left in between. This CDR3 comprises 15 residues. From germline, CDR1 is SGHRS and CDR2 YFSETQ. The CDR3 sequence is CASSLAVGGGTEAFF. CDR3 bases: TGCGCCAGCAGCTTGGCCGTGGGAGGGGGCACTGAAGCTTTCTTT.

This chain joins TRBV7-9 and TRBJ2-3; 10 bases match TRBD1. Germline V gene data show CDR1 as SEHNR and CDR2 as FQNEAQ (reference sequence). J was trimmed by 6 bases and V by 4 bases; bases with no gene match: 7. The CDR3 totals 15 residues. The CDR3 DNA reads as TGTGCCAGCAGCTCGGGACAGGGGATAATGGATACGCAGTATTTT. It yields the protein CASSSGQGIMDTQYF. Together with reference TRBV7-9 and TRBJ2-3, the CDR3 gives the full variable domain: DTGVSQNPRHKITKRGQNVTFRCDPISEHNRLYWYRQTLGQGPEFLTYFQNEAQLEKSRLLSDRFSAERPKGSFSTLEIQRTEQGDSAMYLCASSSGQGIMDTQYFGPGTRLTVL.

This clone was counted only a few times. The rearrangement joins TRBV6-4 to TRBJ2-3; 9 bases align to TRBD2. The CDR3 consists of 14 residues. Germline V gene sequence: CDR1 MRHNA, CDR2 SNTAGT. The trim removed 8 bases at V and 2 bases at J, leaving 5 bases unmatched. CDR3 DNA: TGTGCCAGCTCGGCTAGCGGGACCACAGATACGCAGTATTTT. Translating gives CASSASGTTDTQYF.

This clone occurred a few times. Other DNA variants within this sample encode the same CDR3. The chain employs TRBV7-2 and TRBJ1-5; perhaps TRBD1 as D (6 bases). The germline gives CDR1 SGHTA, CDR2 FQGNSA. This CDR3 is built from 14 residues. Trimming stripped 2 bases from V and 4 bases from J, with 9 bases between. As DNA, the CDR3 is TGTGCCAGCAGCTTACGGCAGGGGAATCAGCCCCAGCATTTT. This encodes CASSLRQGNQPQHF.

J is TRBJ1-5 and V is TRBV19, with unresolved D. This CDR3 comprises 14 residues. Trimming cost V 3 bases and J 4 bases, with 10 bases left between them. Germline-derived CDR1 and CDR2 are LNHDA and SQIVND (reference sequence). This CDR3 reads CASSIDGRNQPQHF. The CDR3 DNA reads TGTGCCAGTAGTATCGACGGGAGGAATCAGCCCCAGCATTTT. The full variable domain, with the rest looked up from reference TRBV19 and TRBJ1-5, is DGGITQSPKYLFRKEGQNVTLSCEQNLNHDAMYWYRQDPGQGLRLIYYSQIVNDFQKGDIAEGYSVSREKKESFPLTVTSAQKNPTAFYLCASSIDGRNQPQHFGDGTRLSIL.

In its sample, this clone was seen a few times. The rearrangement uses TRBV5-6 and TRBJ1-1; weak D call: TRBD1 (5 bases). Germline V gene data show CDR1 as SGHDT and CDR2 as YYEEEE. Trimming shortened V by 1 base and J by 1 base, and 11 bases separated the two germline ends. This CDR3 has 15 residues. The CDR3 loop reads CASSLWSGPNTEAFF. CDR3 DNA sequence: TGTGCCAGCAGCTTGTGGTCAGGGCCGAACACTGAAGCTTTCTTT.

The gene calls are TRBV13 and TRBJ2-3; the match to TRBD2 covers 10 bases. Germline trimming cut 5 bases from V and 3 bases from J; bases unmatched to any gene: 8. CDR1 is PRHDT, CDR2 FYEKMQ, per germline (reference sequence). The CDR3 contains 16 residues. For the CDR3, the DNA is TGTGCCAGCAGCCGGAATAGCGGGGGGAGGACAGATACGCAGTATTTT. Translation gives CASSRNSGGRTDTQYF.

The chain joins TRBV7-2 to TRBJ2-7; a possible D gene is TRBD1 (6 bases). The CDR3 extends over 16 amino acids. Trimming left V 0 bases short and J 6 bases short, with 18 bases between. CDR1 is SGHTA and CDR2 is FQGNSA in the germline V gene. The CDR3 here is CASSLALRGLRSEQYF. The CDR3 DNA follows: TGTGCCAGCAGCTTAGCCCTCAGGGGTCTCCGGAGCGAGCAGTACTTC.

The V call is TRBV29-1, the J call TRBJ1-5, with a weak D call TRBD1 (6 bases). This CDR3 has 15 amino acids. The germline CDR1 and CDR2 sequences are SQVTM and ANQGSEA. V was shortened by 4 bases and J by 0 bases, with 13 bases between the two germline ends. CDR3 sequence (DNA): TGCAGCGTTGGACAGGACGGCTATAGCAATCAGCCCCAGCATTTT. Translated: CSVGQDGYSNQPQHF.

In this sample, this clone turned up a few times. The V and J genes are TRBV14 and TRBJ1-1; D perhaps matches TRBD1 (6 bases). The CDR3 spans 14 residues. Germline CDR1 SGHDN, CDR2 FVKESK. V lost 0 bases and J lost 10, with 15 bases in between. CDR3 sequence: CASSQDRGNAVAFF. The CDR3 DNA follows: TGTGCCAGCAGCCAAGATAGGGGGAACGCCGTAGCTTTCTTT.

This clone was seen more than once but under ten times. This chain connects TRBV7-9 to TRBJ1-1; 7 positions agree with TRBD1. The trim removed 3 bases at V and 0 bases at J, leaving 1 base unmatched. The CDR3 sequence is 14 residues long. CDR1 and CDR2 from the germline V gene are SEHNR and FQNEAQ (reference sequence). CDR3: CASSFTGVNTEAFF. The CDR3 DNA is TGTGCCAGCAGCTTCACAGGGGTGAACACTGAAGCTTTCTTT.